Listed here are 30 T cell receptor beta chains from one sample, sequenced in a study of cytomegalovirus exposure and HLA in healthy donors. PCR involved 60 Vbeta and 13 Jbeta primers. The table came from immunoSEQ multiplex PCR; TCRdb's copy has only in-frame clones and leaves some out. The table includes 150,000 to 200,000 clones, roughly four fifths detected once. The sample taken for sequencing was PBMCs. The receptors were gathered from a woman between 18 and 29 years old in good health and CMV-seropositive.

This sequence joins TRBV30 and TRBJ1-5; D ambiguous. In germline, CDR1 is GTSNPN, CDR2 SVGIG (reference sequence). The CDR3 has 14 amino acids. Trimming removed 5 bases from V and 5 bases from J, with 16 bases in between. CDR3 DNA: TGTGCCTGGGCCCTGAGGTCCGGGGATCAGCCCCAGCATTTT. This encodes CAWALRSGDQPQHF.

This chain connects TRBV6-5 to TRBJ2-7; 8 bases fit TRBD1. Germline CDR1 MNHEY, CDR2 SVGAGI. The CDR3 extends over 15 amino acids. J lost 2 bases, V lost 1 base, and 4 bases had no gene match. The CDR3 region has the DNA TGTGCCAGCAGTTACTTCACAGGGGGAGCCTACGAGCAGTACTTC. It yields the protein CASSYFTGGAYEQYF.

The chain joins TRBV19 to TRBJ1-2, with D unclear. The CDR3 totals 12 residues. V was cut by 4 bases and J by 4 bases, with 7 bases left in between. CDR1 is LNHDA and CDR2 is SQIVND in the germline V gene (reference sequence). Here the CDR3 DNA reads TGTGCCAGTAGTACACAGATCTATGGCTACACCTTC. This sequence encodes CASSTQIYGYTF.

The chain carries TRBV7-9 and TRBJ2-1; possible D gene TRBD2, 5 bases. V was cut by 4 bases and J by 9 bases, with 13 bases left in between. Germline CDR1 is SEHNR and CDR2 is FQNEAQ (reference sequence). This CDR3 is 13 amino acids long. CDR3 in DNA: TGTGCCAGCAGCTCTCTTTACGCGGGTGAGCAGTTCTTC. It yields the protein CASSSLYAGEQFF.

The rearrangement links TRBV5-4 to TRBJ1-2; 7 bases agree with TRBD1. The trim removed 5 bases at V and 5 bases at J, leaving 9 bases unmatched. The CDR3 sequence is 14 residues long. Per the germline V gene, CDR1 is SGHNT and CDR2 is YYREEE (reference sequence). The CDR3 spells CASRISGTVYGYTF. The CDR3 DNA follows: TGTGCCAGCAGGATATCCGGGACAGTTTATGGCTACACCTTC.

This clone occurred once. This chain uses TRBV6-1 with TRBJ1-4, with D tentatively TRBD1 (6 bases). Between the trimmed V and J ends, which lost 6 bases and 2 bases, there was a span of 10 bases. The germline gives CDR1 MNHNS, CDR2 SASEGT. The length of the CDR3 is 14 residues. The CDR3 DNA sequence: TGTGCCAGCAGACAGGGCGTTACTAATGAAAAACTGTTTTTT. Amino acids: CASRQGVTNEKLFF.

The CDR3 sequence: CASTKIRNQPQHF. CDR3 sequence (DNA): TGTGCCAGCACCAAAATCCGGAATCAGCCCCAGCATTTT. The chain combines TRBV28 with TRBJ1-5, with D unclear. This CDR3 has 13 residues. From germline, CDR1 is MDHEN and CDR2 SYDVKM. The V gene lost 7 bases and the J gene lost 4 bases, with 11 bases spanning the gap.

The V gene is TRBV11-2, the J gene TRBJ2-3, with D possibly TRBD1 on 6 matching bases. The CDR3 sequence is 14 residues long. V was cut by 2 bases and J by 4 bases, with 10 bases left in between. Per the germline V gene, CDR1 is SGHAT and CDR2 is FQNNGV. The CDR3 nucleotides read TGTGCCAGCAGCTTATCTGAGGGGGCAGATACGCAGTATTTT. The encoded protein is CASSLSEGADTQYF.

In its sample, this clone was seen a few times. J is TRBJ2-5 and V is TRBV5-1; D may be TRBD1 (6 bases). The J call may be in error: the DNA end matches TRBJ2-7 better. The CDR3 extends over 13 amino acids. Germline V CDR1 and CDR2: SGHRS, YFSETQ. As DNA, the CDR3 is TGCGCCAGCCCCCGGGACACGGTCTACGAGCAGTACTTC. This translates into CASPRDTVYEQYF.

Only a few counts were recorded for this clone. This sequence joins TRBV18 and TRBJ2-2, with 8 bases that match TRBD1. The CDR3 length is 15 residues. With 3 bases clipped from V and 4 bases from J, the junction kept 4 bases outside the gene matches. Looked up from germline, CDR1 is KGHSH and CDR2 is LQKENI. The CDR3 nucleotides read TGTGCCAGCTCACCCCGACAGGGGAGCACCGGGGAGCTGTTTTTT. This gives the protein CASSPRQGSTGELFF.

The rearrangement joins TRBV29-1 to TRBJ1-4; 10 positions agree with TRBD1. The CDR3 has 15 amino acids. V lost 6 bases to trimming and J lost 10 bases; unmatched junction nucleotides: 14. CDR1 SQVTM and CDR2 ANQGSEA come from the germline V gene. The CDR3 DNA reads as TGCAGCGTCATATTAGGGGGACAGGGGATAGGAAAACTGTTTTTT. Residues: CSVILGGQGIGKLFF.

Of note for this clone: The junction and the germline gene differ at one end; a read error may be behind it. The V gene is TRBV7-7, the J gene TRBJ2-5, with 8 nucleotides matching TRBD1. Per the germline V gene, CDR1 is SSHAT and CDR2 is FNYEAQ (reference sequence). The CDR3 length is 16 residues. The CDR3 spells CASSFFPGGFQETQYF. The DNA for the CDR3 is TGTGCTAGCAGCTTTTTTCCAGGGGGCTTTCAAGAGACCCAGTACTTC.

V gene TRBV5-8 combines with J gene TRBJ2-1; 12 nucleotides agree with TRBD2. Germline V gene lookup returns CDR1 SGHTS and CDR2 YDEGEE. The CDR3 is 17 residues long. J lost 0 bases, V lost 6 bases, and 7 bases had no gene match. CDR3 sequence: CASIPTSGGLSYNEQFF. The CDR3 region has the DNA TGTGCCAGCATCCCGACTAGCGGGGGCCTCTCCTACAATGAGCAGTTCTTC.

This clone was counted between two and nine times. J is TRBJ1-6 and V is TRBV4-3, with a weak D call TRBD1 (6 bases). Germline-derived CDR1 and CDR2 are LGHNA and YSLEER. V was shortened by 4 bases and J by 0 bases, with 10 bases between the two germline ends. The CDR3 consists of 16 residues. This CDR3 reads CASSRTGFSYNSPLHF. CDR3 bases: TGCGCCAGCAGCCGCACAGGGTTCTCCTATAATTCACCCCTCCACTTT.

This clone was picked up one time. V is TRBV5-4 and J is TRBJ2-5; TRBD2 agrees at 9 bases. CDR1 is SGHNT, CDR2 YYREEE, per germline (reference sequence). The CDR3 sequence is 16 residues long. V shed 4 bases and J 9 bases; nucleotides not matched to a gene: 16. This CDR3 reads CASSIISLRGGWAQYF. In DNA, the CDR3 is TGTGCCAGCAGCATAATCTCCTTGCGGGGGGGCTGGGCCCAGTACTTC.

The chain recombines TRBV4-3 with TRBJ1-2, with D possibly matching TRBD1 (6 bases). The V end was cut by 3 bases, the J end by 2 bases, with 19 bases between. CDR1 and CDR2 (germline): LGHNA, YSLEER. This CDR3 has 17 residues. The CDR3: CASSHLVGDTENYGYTF. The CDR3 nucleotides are TGCGCCAGCAGCCACCTTGTAGGGGACACCGAAAACTATGGCTACACCTTC.

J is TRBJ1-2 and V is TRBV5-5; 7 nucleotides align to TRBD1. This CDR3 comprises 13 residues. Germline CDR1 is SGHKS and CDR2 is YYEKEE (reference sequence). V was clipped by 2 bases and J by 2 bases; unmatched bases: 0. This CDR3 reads CASSFRGNYGYTF. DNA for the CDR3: TGTGCCAGCAGCTTCAGGGGGAACTATGGCTACACCTTC.

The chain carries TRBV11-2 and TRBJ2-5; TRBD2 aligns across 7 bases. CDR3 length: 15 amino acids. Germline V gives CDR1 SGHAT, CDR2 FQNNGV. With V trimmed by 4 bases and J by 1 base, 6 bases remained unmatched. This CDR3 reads CASSSAGDPQETQYF. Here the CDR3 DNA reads TGTGCCAGCAGCTCGGCGGGGGACCCCCAAGAGACCCAGTACTTC. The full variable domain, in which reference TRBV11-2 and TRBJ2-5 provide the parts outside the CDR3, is EAGVAQSPRYKIIEKRQSVAFWCNPISGHATLYWYQQILGQGPKLLIQFQNNGVVDDSQLPKDRFSAERLKGVDSTLKIQPAKLEDSAVYLCASSSAGDPQETQYFGPGTRLLVL.

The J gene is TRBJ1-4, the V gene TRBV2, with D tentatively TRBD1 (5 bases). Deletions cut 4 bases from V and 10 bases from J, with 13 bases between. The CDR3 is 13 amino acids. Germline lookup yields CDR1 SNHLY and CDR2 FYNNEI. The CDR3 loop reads CASSGAGDGKLFF. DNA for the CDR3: TGTGCCAGCAGTGGGGCGGGGGACGGAAAACTGTTTTTT.

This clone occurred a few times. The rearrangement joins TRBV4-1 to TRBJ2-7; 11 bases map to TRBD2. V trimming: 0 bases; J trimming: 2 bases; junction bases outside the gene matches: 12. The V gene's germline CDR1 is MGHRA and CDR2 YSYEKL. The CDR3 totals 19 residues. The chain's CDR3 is CASSQDLPLAGGTAYEQYF. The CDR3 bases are TGCGCCAGCAGCCAAGATCTTCCCCTAGCGGGGGGCACAGCCTACGAGCAGTACTTC.

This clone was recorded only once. CDR3 sequence: CASSLFRGLGEQFF. For the CDR3, the DNA is TGTGCCAGCAGCTTATTTCGGGGGTTGGGTGAGCAGTTCTTC. The V and J genes are TRBV11-3 and TRBJ2-1, with D perhaps TRBD2 (6 bases). CDR1 and CDR2 (germline): SGHNT, YENEEA. The CDR3 consists of 14 residues. V was shortened by 2 bases and J by 9 bases, with 14 bases between the two germline ends.

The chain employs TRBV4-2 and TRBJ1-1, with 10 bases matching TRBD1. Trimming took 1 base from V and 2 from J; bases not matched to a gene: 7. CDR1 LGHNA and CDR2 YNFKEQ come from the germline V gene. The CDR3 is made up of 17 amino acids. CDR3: CASSQGPGTGVNTEAFF. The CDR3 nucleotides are TGTGCCAGCAGCCAAGGCCCCGGGACAGGGGTTAACACTGAAGCTTTCTTT.

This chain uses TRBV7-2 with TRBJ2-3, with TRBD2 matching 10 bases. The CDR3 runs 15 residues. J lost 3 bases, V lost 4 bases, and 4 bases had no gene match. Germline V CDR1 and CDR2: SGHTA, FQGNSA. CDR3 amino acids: CASSSSGGLTDTQYF. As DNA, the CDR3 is TGTGCCAGCAGCTCTAGCGGGGGTTTAACAGATACGCAGTATTTT.

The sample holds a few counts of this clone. DNA of the CDR3: TGTGCCAGTAGCGCGATTATCCGAAATGACAGATTGGATTTGGCTTTCTTT. Translating it yields CASSAIIRNDRLDLAFF. The gene calls are TRBV19 and TRBJ1-1, with D perhaps matching TRBD1 (5 bases). V was clipped by 6 bases and J by 11 bases, with 31 bases between them. The CDR3 runs to 17 residues. From germline, CDR1 is LNHDA and CDR2 SQIVND (reference sequence). The full variable domain, with the rest looked up from reference TRBV19 and TRBJ1-1, is DGGITQSPKYLFRKEGQNVTLSCEQNLNHDAMYWYRQDPGQGLRLIYYSQIVNDFQKGDIAEGYSVSREKKESFPLTVTSAQKNPTAFYLCASSAIIRNDRLDLAFFGQGTRLTVV.

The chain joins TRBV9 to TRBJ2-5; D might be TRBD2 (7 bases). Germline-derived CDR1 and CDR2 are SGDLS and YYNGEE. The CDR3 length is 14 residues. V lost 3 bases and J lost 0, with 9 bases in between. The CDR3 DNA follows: TGTGCCAGCAGCGACGGGGGGCACCAAGAGACCCAGTACTTC. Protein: CASSDGGHQETQYF. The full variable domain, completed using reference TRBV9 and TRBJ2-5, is DSGVTQTPKHLITATGQRVTLRCSPRSGDLSVYWYQQSLDQGLQFLIQYYNGEERAKGNILERFSAQQFPDLHSELNLSSLELGDSALYFCASSDGGHQETQYFGPGTRLLVL.

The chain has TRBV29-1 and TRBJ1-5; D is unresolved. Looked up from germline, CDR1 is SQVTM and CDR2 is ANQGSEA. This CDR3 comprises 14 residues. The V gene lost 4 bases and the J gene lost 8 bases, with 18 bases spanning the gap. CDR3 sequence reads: CSVARGWTREPQHF. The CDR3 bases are TGCAGCGTTGCGCGGGGATGGACCCGGGAGCCCCAGCATTTT.

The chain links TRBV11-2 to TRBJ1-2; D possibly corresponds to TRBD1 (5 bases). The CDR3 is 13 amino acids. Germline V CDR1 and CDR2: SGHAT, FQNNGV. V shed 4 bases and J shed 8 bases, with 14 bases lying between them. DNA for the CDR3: TGTGCCAGCAGCTCGGGGGAGGGTAAAGGCTACACCTTC. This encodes CASSSGEGKGYTF.

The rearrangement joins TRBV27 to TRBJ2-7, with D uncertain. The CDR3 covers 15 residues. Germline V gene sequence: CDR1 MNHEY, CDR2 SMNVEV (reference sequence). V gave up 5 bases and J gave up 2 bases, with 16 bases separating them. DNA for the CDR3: TGTGCCAGCAGTCTAACCCGCGGCGAAGCCTACGAGCAGTACTTC. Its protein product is CASSLTRGEAYEQYF.

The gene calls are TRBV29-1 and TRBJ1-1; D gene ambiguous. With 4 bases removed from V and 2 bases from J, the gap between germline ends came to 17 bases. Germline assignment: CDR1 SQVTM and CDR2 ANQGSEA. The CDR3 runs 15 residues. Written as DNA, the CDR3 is TGCAGCGTTGCCCCGCAGGTCCGACCTAACACTGAAGCTTTCTTT. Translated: CSVAPQVRPNTEAFF.

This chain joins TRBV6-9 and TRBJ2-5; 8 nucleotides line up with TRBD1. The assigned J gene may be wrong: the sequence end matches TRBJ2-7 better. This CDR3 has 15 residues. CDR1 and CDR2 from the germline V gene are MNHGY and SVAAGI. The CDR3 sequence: CASFVRGTGAYEQYF. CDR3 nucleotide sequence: TGTGCCAGCTTTGTCCGAGGGACAGGAGCCTACGAGCAGTACTTC.